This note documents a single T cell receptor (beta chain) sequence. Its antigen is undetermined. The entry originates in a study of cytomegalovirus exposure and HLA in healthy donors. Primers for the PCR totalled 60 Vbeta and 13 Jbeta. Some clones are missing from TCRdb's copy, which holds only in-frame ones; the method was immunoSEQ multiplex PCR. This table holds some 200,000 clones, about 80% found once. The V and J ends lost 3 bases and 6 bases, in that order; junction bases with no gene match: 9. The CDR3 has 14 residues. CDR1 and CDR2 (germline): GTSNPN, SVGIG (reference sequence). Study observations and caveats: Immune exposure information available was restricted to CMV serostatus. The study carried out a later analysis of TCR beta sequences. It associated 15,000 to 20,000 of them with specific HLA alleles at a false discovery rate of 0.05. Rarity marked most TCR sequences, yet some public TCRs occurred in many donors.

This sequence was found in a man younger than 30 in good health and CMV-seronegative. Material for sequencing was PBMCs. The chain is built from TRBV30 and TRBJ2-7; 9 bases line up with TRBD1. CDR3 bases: TGTGCCTGGAGCCCGGGACAGGGTCAAATCGAGCAGTACTTC. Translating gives CAWSPGQGQIEQYF.